The source of this T cell receptor (beta chain) is a study of OX40 agonist ivuxolimab in advanced cancers. The V and J ends lost 6 bases and 6 bases, in that order; junction bases with no gene match: 5. The CDR3 is 13 amino acids. In germline, CDR1 is SGHDN, CDR2 FVKESK. Profiling relied on immunoSEQ multiplex PCR, and the TCRdb table lists in-frame clones only, not all of them. Of around 50,000 clones detected, about 83% appear once; the ten largest clones hold roughly 3.2%. About this clone itself: What it binds is not known.

Study-wide results and caveats: Among some nonresponders, normalized T-cell clonal expansion was also low. CD8+ T cells averaged more expanded clones than CD4+.

The sequence derives from an adult with an advanced solid tumor such as melanoma, head and neck, liver or kidney cancer. Sequences were derived from CD4+ or CD8+ T cells sorted from blood, sampled in a trial of the OX40 agonist ivuxolimab. This sequence joins TRBV14 and TRBJ2-7, with 10 bases identical to TRBD2. DNA for the CDR3: TGTGCCAGCAGAATAGCGGGAGGTGGCGAGCAGTACTTC. It translates to CASRIAGGGEQYF.